This T cell receptor beta chain is drawn from a study of cytotoxic CD8 clonotypes in ibrutinib-treated CLL. TCRdb's copy holds only in-frame clones and misses some; the assay was immunoSEQ multiplex PCR. The table shows 120,000 to 150,000 clones, with about 80% occurring only once. CDR1 is MDHEN and CDR2 is SYDVKM in the germline V gene. The V gene lost 10 bases and the J gene lost 10 bases, with 16 bases spanning the gap. The CDR3 has 11 residues. V is TRBV28 and J is TRBJ1-2; D remains ambiguous. The sequences come from PBMCs, collected after 12 months of ibrutinib treatment. This TCR derives from a human donor with chronic lymphocytic leukemia. CDR3 sequence (DNA): TGTGCCACCATAGCGTCTTTGAACTACACCTTC. Protein sequence: CATIASLNYTF.